The 28 T cell receptor beta chains below were found in one sample sequenced in a study of human T cells and chemical hapten exposure. TCRdb fed the 5' RACE reads into MiXCR, producing one record per CDR3 protein. Of around 82,000 distinct CDR3 sequences in the sample, 6% to 8.5% are singletons; the top ten hold around 2%. Sequencing started from total RNA isolated from unfractionated whole blood. These receptor sequences come from a male donor in good health.

This chain joins TRBV12-3 or TRBV12-4 and TRBJ1-1, with 7 bases aligning to TRBD1. CDR3 length equals 13 residues. The junction had 4 bases not matched to a gene; V was cut back by 6 bases and J by 3 bases. Here the CDR3 reads CASSPGQDTEAFF. DNA for the CDR3: TGTGCCAGCAGCCCTGGACAGGACACTGAAGCTTTCTTT.

J is TRBJ2-1 and V is TRBV5-1; maybe TRBD2 (6 bases). CDR1 SGHRS and CDR2 YFSETQ come from the germline V gene. The CDR3 covers 15 residues. Between the trimmed V and J ends, which lost 0 bases and 8 bases, there was a span of 15 bases. The CDR3 loop is CASSLVLAPRDEQFF. The CDR3 DNA follows: TGCGCCAGCAGCTTGGTACTAGCCCCAAGGGATGAGCAGTTCTTC. The whole variable domain, remainder taken from reference TRBV5-1 and TRBJ2-1, is KAGVTQTPRYLIKTRGQQVTLSCSPISGHRSVSWYQQTPGQGLQFLFEYFSETQRNKGNFPGRFSGRQFSNSRSEMNVSTLELGDSALYLCASSLVLAPRDEQFFGPGTRLTVL.

In this sample, this clonotype turned up many times. This chain joins TRBV6-5 and TRBJ1-3; 9 bases are a match to TRBD1. This CDR3 is built from 16 residues. V shed 2 bases and J 0 bases; nucleotides not matched to a gene: 2. CDR1 is MNHEY, CDR2 SVGAGI, per germline. The DNA of the CDR3 is TGTGCCAGCAGTTACATGGGACAGGGCTCTGGAAACACCATATATTTT. Encoded protein: CASSYMGQGSGNTIYF.

This clonotype was detected many times. The rearrangement uses TRBV5-1 and TRBJ1-6; D uncertain. The length of the CDR3 is 17 residues. V was cut by 2 bases and J by 10 bases, with 22 bases left in between. From germline, CDR1 is SGHRS and CDR2 YFSETQ. The CDR3 loop is CASSFAEGVRSGSPLHF. CDR3 in DNA: TGCGCCAGCAGCTTCGCTGAGGGAGTCCGCTCCGGGTCACCCCTCCACTTT.

The J gene is TRBJ2-7, the V gene TRBV20-1; D might be TRBD2 (5 bases). From germline, CDR1 is DFQATT and CDR2 SNEGSKA (reference sequence). The V gene lost 6 bases and the J gene lost 2 bases, with 14 bases spanning the gap. This CDR3 region has 13 residues. The CDR3 loop is CSAGLPLTYEQYF. The CDR3 region has the DNA TGCAGTGCCGGACTCCCATTAACCTACGAGCAGTACTTC.

At least ten counts were recorded for this clonotype. The chain employs TRBV7-2 and TRBJ2-3; 12 bases fit TRBD2. The CDR3 totals 15 residues. Germline V gene sequence: CDR1 SGHTA, CDR2 FQGNSA. With V trimmed by 4 bases and J by 5 bases, 4 bases remained unmatched. In DNA, the CDR3 is TGTGCCAGCAGCTGGACTAGCGGGAAGATAGATACGCAGTATTTT. Its protein product is CASSWTSGKIDTQYF.

This clonotype was detected only a few times. The CDR3 here is CASSRWEYSEAFF. The CDR3 coding sequence is TGTGCCAGCAGTCGATGGGAATACTCCGAAGCTTTCTTT. The chain couples TRBV28 to TRBJ1-1; D remains ambiguous. Per germline, CDR1 MDHEN and CDR2 SYDVKM. V lost 5 bases to trimming and J lost 8 bases, with 15 bases between them. The CDR3 runs to 13 residues.

In this sample, this clonotype turned up many times. The genes are TRBV10-3 and TRBJ2-4; D call uncertain. Germline V CDR1 and CDR2: ENHRY, SYGVKD. This CDR3 region has 13 residues. Trimming stripped 2 bases from V and 6 bases from J, with 8 bases between. The DNA of the CDR3 is TGTGCCATCAGTGAGACGATACTAAACATTCAGTACTTC. It yields the protein CAISETILNIQYF.

This clonotype has ten or more counts. In DNA, the CDR3 is TGTGCCAGCAGTTACTGGGGGACAGGGATTTACGAGCAGTACTTC. This codes for CASSYWGTGIYEQYF. V usage is TRBV6-2 or TRBV6-3 and J usage is TRBJ2-7; TRBD1 aligns across 9 bases. CDR3 length: 15 residues. In germline, CDR1 is MNHEY, CDR2 SVGEGT. With 1 base clipped from V and 4 bases from J, the junction kept 5 bases outside the gene matches.

This clonotype occurred a few times. The rearrangement joins TRBV2 to TRBJ1-1; no clear D. Trimming left V 6 bases short and J 0 bases short, with 11 bases between. CDR1 and CDR2 (germline): SNHLY, FYNNEI. The CDR3 extends over 14 amino acids. The CDR3 spells CASRGYLMNTEAFF. In DNA form, the CDR3 reads TGTGCCAGCAGGGGGTATTTAATGAACACTGAAGCTTTCTTT.

This clonotype has more than one count but fewer than ten. This chain connects TRBV14 to TRBJ1-1; 7 bases fit TRBD1. The CDR3 consists of 18 residues. The junction had 14 bases not matched to a gene; V was cut back by 2 bases and J by 2 bases. Germline CDR1 is SGHDN and CDR2 is FVKESK. CDR3 DNA sequence: TGTGCCAGCAGCCAAAGGCCAGTTATCACAGGGGATAACACTGAAGCTTTCTTT. It specifies CASSQRPVITGDNTEAFF.

The V and J genes are TRBV7-8 and TRBJ1-5; D perhaps matches TRBD1 (5 bases). CDR1 is SGHVS and CDR2 is FQNEAQ in the germline V gene. Trimming took off 1 base at V and 7 bases at J, with 14 bases between the two ends. The CDR3 loop spans 15 amino acids. The CDR3 bases are TGTGCCAGCAGCTTAGAAGGGGCCGCAACCCAGCCCCAGCATTTT. Translation gives CASSLEGAATQPQHF.

About this clonotype itself: One junction end does not reproduce the germline sequence, and a read error may be involved. The chain combines TRBV4-1 with TRBJ1-6; 9 nucleotides align to TRBD1. The CDR3 sequence is 13 residues long. Per the germline V gene, CDR1 is MGHRA and CDR2 is YSYEKL. The CDR3 spells CASTGTGPSPLNF. CDR3 coding DNA: TGCGCCAGTACCGGGACAGGGCCTTCACCCCTCAACTTT.

The chain links TRBV7-9 to TRBJ2-4; a possible D gene is TRBD1 (7 bases). The CDR3 consists of 16 residues. V was trimmed by 4 bases and J by 3 bases, leaving 16 bases between them. Germline lookup yields CDR1 SEHNR and CDR2 FQNEAQ (reference sequence). The CDR3 reads CASSSHDREDKNIQYF. CDR3 nucleotides: TGTGCCAGCAGCTCTCACGACAGGGAGGACAAAAACATTCAGTACTTC.

In its sample, this clonotype was seen many times. The chain uses TRBV6-5 and TRBJ1-1, with 11 bases that match TRBD1. The trim removed 0 bases at V and 6 bases at J, leaving 3 bases unmatched. Per the germline V gene, CDR1 is MNHEY and CDR2 is SVGAGI. CDR3 length equals 15 residues. DNA of the CDR3: TGTGCCAGCAGTTACTCCGGACAGGGGGCGGCTGAAGCTTTCTTT. Translating it yields CASSYSGQGAAEAFF.

This clonotype was seen a few times. The rearrangement links TRBV27 to TRBJ1-1; tentative D call: TRBD1 (6 bases). The V end lost 1 base, the J end lost 7 bases, and 16 bases lay between the germline ends. The CDR3 consists of 15 residues. Germline V lookup: CDR1 MNHEY, CDR2 SMNVEV (reference sequence). The CDR3 DNA sequence: TGTGCCAGCAGTTTATACCGGGGGGGCTGGGGTGAAGCTTTCTTT. This encodes CASSLYRGGWGEAFF.

This clonotype has a count of ten or more. The chain has TRBV5-1 and TRBJ2-3; D uncertain. CDR3 length: 14 amino acids. Germline V gene data show CDR1 as SGHRS and CDR2 as YFSETQ. With 0 bases removed from V and 1 base from J, the gap between germline ends came to 6 bases. CDR3 sequence: CASSLDQGTDTQYF. CDR3 nucleotide sequence: TGCGCCAGCAGCTTGGACCAGGGCACAGATACGCAGTATTTT.

In this sample, this clonotype turned up many times. This CDR3 reads CASSGEKLFF. The CDR3 region has the DNA TGTGCCAGCAGTGGTGAAAAACTGTTTTTT. The chain recombines TRBV2 with TRBJ1-4; the D is unclear. The germline gives CDR1 SNHLY, CDR2 FYNNEI. The CDR3 has 10 amino acids. The germline V and J ends were trimmed by 4 bases and 7 bases, with 1 base remaining between them.

The chain combines TRBV3-1 with TRBJ2-7; unclear D gene. Germline V CDR1 and CDR2: LGHDT, YNNKEL (reference sequence). Trimming removed 0 bases at V and 5 bases at J, with 8 bases between. The length of the CDR3 is 13 residues. The CDR3 nucleotides read TGTGCCAGCAGCCAAGATCGGAACGACGAGCAGTACTTC. This codes for CASSQDRNDEQYF.

This clonotype was counted many times. The chain recombines TRBV11-2 with TRBJ1-4; D is unresolved. Looked up from germline, CDR1 is SGHAT and CDR2 is FQNNGV. The CDR3 runs 15 residues. V lost 5 bases to trimming and J lost 5 bases, with 15 bases between them. CDR3 bases: TGTGCCAGCAGCCTGTCTTGGCGCCGCAATGAAAAACTGTTTTTT. Amino acids: CASSLSWRRNEKLFF.

The CDR3 reads CASSLIPRTKNTGELFF. The CDR3 nucleotides are TGTGCCAGCAGCTTGATTCCCCGGACCAAGAACACCGGGGAGCTGTTTTTT. The chain has TRBV5-4 and TRBJ2-2; D is unclear. The CDR3 contains 17 residues. The V gene's germline CDR1 is SGHNT and CDR2 YYREEE (reference sequence). Trimming took 1 base from V and 1 from J, leaving 14 bases between them.

This clonotype showed up just a few times. The chain has TRBV7-9 and TRBJ2-7; 14 nucleotides line up with TRBD2. V was pared by 2 bases and J by 4 bases, with 7 bases of the junction left unmatched. The CDR3 totals 17 residues. The germline gives CDR1 SEHNR, CDR2 FQNEAQ (reference sequence). The CDR3 region has the DNA TGTGCCAGCAGCTTAAGGCACGGGACTAGCGGGGGTTACGAGCAGTACTTC. Translating it yields CASSLRHGTSGGYEQYF. Variable domain in full (rest from reference TRBV7-9 and TRBJ2-7): DTGVSQNPRHKITKRGQNVTFRCDPISEHNRLYWYRQTLGQGPEFLTYFQNEAQLEKSRLLSDRFSAERPKGSFSTLEIQRTEQGDSAMYLCASSLRHGTSGGYEQYFGPGTRLTVT.

This clonotype was found a few times. Here the CDR3 DNA reads TGTGCCAGCAGCTTAGCGGGACAGGAGGGAAACACCATATATTTT. Translation: CASSLAGQEGNTIYF. J is TRBJ1-3 and V is TRBV7-9, with 8 bases lining up with TRBD1. The germline CDR1 and CDR2 sequences are SEHNR and FQNEAQ (reference sequence). V lost 0 bases to trimming and J lost 4 bases; unmatched junction nucleotides: 2. The CDR3 runs to 15 residues.

This sequence joins TRBV3-1 and TRBJ1-5; D is unclear. V shed 1 base and J shed 5 bases, with 6 bases lying between them. Per germline, CDR1 LGHDT and CDR2 YNNKEL (reference sequence). The CDR3 contains 13 residues. CDR3: CASSQGLDQPQHF. CDR3 bases: TGTGCCAGCAGCCAAGGTCTCGATCAGCCCCAGCATTTT.

The V call is TRBV25-1, the J call TRBJ1-3; tentative D call: TRBD1 (6 bases). Germline V gene data show CDR1 as MGHDK and CDR2 as SYGVNS. Trimming took off 5 bases at V and 4 bases at J, with 18 bases between the two ends. CDR3 length: 16 amino acids. This CDR3 reads CASSPNLQGKGNTIYF. The CDR3 DNA is TGTGCCAGCAGTCCAAACCTACAGGGCAAAGGAAACACCATATATTTT.

This clonotype was seen ten or more times. The chain joins TRBV6-1 to TRBJ1-3; D is uncertain. With 6 bases removed from V and 0 bases from J, the gap between germline ends came to 12 bases. Per the germline V gene, CDR1 is MNHNS and CDR2 is SASEGT. CDR3 length: 15 residues. This CDR3 is CASRPGRSSGNTIYF. In nucleotides, the CDR3 is TGTGCCAGCAGACCCGGACGGAGCTCTGGAAACACCATATATTTT.

This clonotype was observed a handful of times. The V gene is TRBV6-4, the J gene TRBJ1-1; no reliable D call. The germline V gene has CDR1 MRHNA and CDR2 SNTAGT. This CDR3 has 13 residues. V shed 6 bases and J shed 0 bases, with 8 bases lying between them. The CDR3 reads CASRRTVNTEAFF. CDR3 in DNA: TGTGCCAGCAGGAGGACGGTGAACACTGAAGCTTTCTTT.

The J gene is TRBJ2-6, the V gene TRBV7-9, with D maybe TRBD1 (5 bases). The CDR3 is 17 residues long. The V gene's germline CDR1 is SEHNR and CDR2 FQNEAQ (reference sequence). The V gene lost 1 base and the J gene lost 0 bases, with 10 bases spanning the gap. CDR3 sequence: CASSLDRPSSGANVLTF. In nucleotides, the CDR3 is TGTGCCAGCAGCTTAGACAGGCCCAGCTCTGGGGCCAACGTCCTGACTTTC.